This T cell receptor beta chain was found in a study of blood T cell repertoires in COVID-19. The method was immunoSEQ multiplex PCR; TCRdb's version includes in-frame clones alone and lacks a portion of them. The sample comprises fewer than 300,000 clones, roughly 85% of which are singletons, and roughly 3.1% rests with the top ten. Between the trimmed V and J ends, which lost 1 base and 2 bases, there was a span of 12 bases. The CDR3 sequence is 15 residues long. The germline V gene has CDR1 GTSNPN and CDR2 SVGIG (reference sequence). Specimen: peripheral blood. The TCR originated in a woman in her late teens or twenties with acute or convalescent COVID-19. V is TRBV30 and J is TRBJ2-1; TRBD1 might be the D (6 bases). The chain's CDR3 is CAWSDGQGPYNEQFF. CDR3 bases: TGTGCCTGGAGTGACGGGCAGGGGCCCTACAATGAGCAGTTCTTC.